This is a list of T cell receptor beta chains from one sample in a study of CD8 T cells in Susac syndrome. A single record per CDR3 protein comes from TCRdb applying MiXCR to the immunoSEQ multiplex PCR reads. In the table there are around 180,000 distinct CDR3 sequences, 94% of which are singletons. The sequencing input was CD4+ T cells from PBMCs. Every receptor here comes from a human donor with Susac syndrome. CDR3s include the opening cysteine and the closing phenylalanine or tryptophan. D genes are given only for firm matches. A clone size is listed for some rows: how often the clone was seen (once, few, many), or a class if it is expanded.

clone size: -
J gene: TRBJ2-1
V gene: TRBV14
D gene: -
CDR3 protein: CASSQVGAGYNEQFF
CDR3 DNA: TGTGCCAGCAGCCAAGTGGGGGCCGGCTACAATGAGCAGTTCTTC

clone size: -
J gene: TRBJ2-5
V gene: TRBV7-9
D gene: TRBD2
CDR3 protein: CASSSGGTVQETQYF
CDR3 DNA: TGTGCCAGCAGCTCCGGGGGGACTGTCCAAGAGACCCAGTACTTC

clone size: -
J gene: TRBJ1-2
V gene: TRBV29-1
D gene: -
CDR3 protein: CSVPSRGNGYTF
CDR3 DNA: TGCAGCGTCCCCTCCAGGGGAAATGGCTACACCTTC

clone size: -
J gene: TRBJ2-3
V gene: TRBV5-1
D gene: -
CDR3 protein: CASSGAPDTQYF
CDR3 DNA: TGCGCCAGCAGCGGGGCCCCAGATACGCAGTATTTT

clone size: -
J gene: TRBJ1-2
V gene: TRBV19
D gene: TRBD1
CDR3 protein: CASTGTVYGYTF
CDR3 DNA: TGTGCCAGTACCGGGACAGTCTATGGCTACACCTTC

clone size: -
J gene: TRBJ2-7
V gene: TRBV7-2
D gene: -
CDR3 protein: CASSSTGSTSTYEQYF
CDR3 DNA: TGTGCCAGCAGCTCTACCGGGAGCACGTCTACCTACGAGCAGTACTTC

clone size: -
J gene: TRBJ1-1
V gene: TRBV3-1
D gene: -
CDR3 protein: CASTMKGAGNTEAFF
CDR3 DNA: TGTGCCAGCACCATGAAAGGGGCAGGGAACACTGAAGCTTTCTTT

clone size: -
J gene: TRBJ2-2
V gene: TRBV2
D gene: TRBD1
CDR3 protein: CASLGQGATGELFF
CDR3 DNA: TGTGCCAGCTTGGGACAGGGGGCAACCGGGGAGCTGTTTTTT

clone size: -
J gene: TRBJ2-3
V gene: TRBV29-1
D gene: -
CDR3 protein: CSARGGFDTDTQYF
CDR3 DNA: TGCAGCGCCCGAGGGGGGTTTGACACAGATACGCAGTATTTT

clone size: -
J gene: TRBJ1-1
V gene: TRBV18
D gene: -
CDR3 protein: CASSPLRDKNTEAFF
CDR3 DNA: TGTGCCAGCTCACCATTGAGGGACAAGAACACTGAAGCTTTCTTT

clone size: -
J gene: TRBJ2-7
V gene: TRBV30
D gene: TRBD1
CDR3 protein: CAWTGTGYEQYF
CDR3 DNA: TGTGCCTGGACCGGGACAGGGTACGAGCAGTACTTC

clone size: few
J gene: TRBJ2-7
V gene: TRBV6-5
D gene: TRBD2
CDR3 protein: CASGSSGVSYEQYF
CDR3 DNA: TGTGCCAGTGGTTCTAGCGGGGTATCCTACGAGCAGTACTTC

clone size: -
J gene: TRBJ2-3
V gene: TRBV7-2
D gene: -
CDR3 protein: CASSRKGGGSTDTQYF
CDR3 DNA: TGTGCCAGCAGCCGTAAGGGTGGCGGGAGCACAGATACGCAGTATTTT

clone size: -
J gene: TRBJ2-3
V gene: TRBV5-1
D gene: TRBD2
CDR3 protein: CASSQQGGTDTQYF
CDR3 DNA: TGCGCCAGCAGCCAGCAGGGAGGGACAGATACGCAGTATTTT

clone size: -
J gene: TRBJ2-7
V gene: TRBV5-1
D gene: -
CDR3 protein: CASSLVGAPPYEQYF
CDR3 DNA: TGCGCCAGCAGCTTGGTCGGGGCACCCCCCTACGAGCAGTACTTC

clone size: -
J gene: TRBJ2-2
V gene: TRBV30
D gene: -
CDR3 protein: CAWSKSLSGELFF
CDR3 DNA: TGTGCCTGGAGTAAAAGTCTTTCCGGGGAGCTGTTTTTT

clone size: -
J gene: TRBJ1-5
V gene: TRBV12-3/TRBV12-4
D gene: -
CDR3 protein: CASSLGFGAAQPQHF
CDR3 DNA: TGTGCCAGCAGTCTGGGTTTTGGGGCTGCTCAGCCCCAGCATTTT

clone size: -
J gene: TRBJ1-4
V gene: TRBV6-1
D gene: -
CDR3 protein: CASGRQANEKLFF
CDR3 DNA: TGTGCCAGCGGAAGACAGGCTAATGAAAAACTGTTTTTT

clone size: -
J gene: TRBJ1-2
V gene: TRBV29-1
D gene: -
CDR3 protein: CSVEREGDYGYTF
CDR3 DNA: TGCAGCGTTGAGAGGGAAGGTGACTATGGCTACACCTTC

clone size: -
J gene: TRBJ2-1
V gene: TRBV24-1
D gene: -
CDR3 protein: CATSVGVEQFF
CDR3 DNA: TGTGCCACCAGTGTAGGAGTTGAGCAGTTCTTC

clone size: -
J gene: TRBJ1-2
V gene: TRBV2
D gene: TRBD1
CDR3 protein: CASRTTGVGGYTF
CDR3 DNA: TGTGCCAGCAGGACGACAGGGGTCGGGGGCTACACCTTC

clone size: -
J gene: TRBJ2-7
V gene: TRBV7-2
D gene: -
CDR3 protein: CASSLPGLYEQYF
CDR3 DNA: TGTGCCAGCAGCTTGCCGGGACTTTACGAGCAGTACTTC

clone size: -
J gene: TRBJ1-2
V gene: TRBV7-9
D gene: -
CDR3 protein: CASSRGFDYGYTF
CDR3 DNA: TGTGCCAGCAGCAGGGGGTTCGACTATGGCTACACCTTC